These T cell receptor beta chains were read from a single sample in a study of cytomegalovirus exposure and HLA in healthy donors. TCRdb's table, derived via immunoSEQ multiplex PCR, lists solely in-frame clones and lacks some. The sample shows about 130,000 clones, 75% to 80% of them seen only once. The material sequenced was PBMCs. The receptors were gathered from a man aged 30 to 39 in good health and CMV-seronegative. Both conserved end residues are trimmed from each CDR3. A D gene is named only where the DNA matches it firmly.

V: TRBV19; length: 12; D: NA; CDR3: ASSISSATYEQY
V: TRBV2; length: 12; D: NA; CDR3: ASSEGGPNTEAF
V: TRBV6-6; length: 13; D: TRBD2; CDR3: ASSYVAGEVNEQF
V: TRBV6-1; length: 13; D: TRBD1; CDR3: ASSTTDRGNTEAF
V: TRBV28; length: 11; D: NA; CDR3: ASSLKQNYGYT
V: TRBV7-9; length: 14; D: NA; CDR3: ASSLSPRATNEKLF
V: TRBV13; length: 19; D: TRBD1; CDR3: ASSRRTGGFSASLTRNEQF
V: TRBV7-9; length: 12; D: NA; CDR3: ASSLNAGAGELF
V: TRBV27; length: 10; D: NA; CDR3: ASRVGGNEQF
V: TRBV7-6; length: 13; D: TRBD2; CDR3: ASSSRLAGDYEQY
V: TRBV6-5; length: 13; D: TRBD2; CDR3: ASSPLGLAGDEQY
V: TRBV9; length: 13; D: TRBD2; CDR3: ASSASSGSVDEQY
V: TRBV7-9; length: 12; D: TRBD1; CDR3: ASSLSDRGREQY
V: TRBV10-1; length: 13; D: TRBD1; CDR3: ASSAGGRSYNEQF